Reported below is one TCR beta chain. Its antigen remains unidentified. With each sample, at least 5 micrograms of total RNA were extracted. The data were taken from a study of blood T cells in healthy people across ages. Together with a sample-barcoded 5' primer, a J-beta primer mix was included in a second PCR lasting about 6 to 11 cycles. Every cDNA molecule carried a tag from a template-switch adaptor bearing 12 random nucleotides. A single record per CDR3 protein comes from TCRdb applying MiXCR to the 5' RACE reads. The sample includes more than 650,000 distinct CDR3 sequences, approximately 22% of them seen just once. Study observations and caveats: Expanded clonotype shifts may have been confounded, as the donors had an unknown CMV status. The diversity estimates, figures obtained from one million T cells, were considered underestimates.

This receptor was identified in a man between 65 and 85 years old in good health. The sample was blood.

The CDR3 DNA follows: TGTGCCAGCACCCTGGGGAGCGGGGTCACAGATACGCAGTATTTT. Amino acids: CASTLGSGVTDTQYF. The V call is TRBV7-2, the J call TRBJ2-3; TRBD2 matches 7 bases. Germline-derived CDR1 and CDR2 are SGHTA and FQGNSA. The CDR3 is 15 residues long. Trimming cost V 7 bases and J 2 bases; bases outside gene matches: 9. The full variable domain, completed using reference TRBV7-2 and TRBJ2-3, is GAGVSQSPSNKVTEKGKDVELRCDPISGHTALYWYRQSLGQGLEFLIYFQGNSAPDKSGLPSDRFSAERTGGSVSTLTIQRTQQEDSAVYLCASTLGSGVTDTQYFGPGTRLTVL.